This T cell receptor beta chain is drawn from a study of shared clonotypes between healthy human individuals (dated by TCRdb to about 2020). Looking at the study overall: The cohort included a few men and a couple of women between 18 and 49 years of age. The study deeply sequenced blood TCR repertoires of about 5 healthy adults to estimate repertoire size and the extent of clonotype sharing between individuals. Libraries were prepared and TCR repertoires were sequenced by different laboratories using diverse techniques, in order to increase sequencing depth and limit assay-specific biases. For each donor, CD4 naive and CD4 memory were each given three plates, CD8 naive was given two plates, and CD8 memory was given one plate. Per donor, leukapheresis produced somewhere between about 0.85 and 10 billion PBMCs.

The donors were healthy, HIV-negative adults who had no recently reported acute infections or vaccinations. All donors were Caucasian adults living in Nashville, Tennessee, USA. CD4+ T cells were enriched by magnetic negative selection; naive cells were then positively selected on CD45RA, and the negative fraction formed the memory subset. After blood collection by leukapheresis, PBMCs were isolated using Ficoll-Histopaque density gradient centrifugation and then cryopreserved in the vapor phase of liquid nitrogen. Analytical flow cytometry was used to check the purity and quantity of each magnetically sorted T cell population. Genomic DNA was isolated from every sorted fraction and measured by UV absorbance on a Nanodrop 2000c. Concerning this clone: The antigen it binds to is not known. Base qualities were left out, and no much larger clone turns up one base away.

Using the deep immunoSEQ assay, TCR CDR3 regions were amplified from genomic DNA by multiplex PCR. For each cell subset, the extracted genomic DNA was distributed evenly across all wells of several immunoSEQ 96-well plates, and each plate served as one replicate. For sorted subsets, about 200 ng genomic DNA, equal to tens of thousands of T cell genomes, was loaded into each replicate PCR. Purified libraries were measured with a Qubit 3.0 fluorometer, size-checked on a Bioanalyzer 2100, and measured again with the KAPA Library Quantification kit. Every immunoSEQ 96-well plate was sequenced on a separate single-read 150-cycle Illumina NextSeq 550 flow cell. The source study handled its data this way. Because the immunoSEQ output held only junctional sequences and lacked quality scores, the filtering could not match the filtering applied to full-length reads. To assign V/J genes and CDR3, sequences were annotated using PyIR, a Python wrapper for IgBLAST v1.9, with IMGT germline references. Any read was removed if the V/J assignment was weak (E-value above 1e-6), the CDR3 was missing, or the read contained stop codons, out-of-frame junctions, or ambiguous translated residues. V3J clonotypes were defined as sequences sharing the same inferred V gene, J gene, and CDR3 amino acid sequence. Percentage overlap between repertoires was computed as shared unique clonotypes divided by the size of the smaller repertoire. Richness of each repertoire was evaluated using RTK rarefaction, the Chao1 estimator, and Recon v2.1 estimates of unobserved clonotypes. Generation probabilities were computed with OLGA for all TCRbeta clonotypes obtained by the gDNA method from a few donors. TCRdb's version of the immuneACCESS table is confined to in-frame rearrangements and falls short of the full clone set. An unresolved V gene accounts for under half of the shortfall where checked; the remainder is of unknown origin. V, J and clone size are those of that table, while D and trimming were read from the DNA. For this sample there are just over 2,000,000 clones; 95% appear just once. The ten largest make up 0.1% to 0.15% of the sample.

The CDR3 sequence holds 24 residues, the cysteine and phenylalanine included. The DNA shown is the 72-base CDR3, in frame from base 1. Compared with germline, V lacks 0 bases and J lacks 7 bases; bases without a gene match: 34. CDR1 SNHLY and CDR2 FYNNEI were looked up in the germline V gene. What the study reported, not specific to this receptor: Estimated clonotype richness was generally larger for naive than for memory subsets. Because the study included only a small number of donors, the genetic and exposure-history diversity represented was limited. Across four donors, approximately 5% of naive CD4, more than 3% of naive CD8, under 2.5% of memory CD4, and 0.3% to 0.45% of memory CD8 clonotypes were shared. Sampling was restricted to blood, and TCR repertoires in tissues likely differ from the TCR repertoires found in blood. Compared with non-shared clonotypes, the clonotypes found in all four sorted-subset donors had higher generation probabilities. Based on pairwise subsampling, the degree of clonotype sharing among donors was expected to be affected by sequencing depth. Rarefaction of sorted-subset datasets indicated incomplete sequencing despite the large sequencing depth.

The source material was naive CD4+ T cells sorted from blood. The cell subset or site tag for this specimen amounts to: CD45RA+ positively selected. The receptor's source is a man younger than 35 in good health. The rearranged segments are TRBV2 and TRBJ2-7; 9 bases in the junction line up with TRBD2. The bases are TGTGCCAGCAGTGAAGCTCTTTTTTTGACTAGCGGAGAATACGGATCGGAGCCTTCTCTTGAGCAGTACTTC. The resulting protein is CASSEALFLTSGEYGSEPSLEQYF.